This entry lists 26 T cell receptor beta chains sequenced from one sample in a study of T cells in localized non-small cell lung cancer. The table came from immunoSEQ multiplex PCR; TCRdb's copy has only in-frame clones and leaves some out. The sample carries 3,000 or so clones, around 22% recorded once. The sample was lung tumor tissue, taken before any cancer treatment. Receptors were obtained from a female donor older than 55 with stage I lung adenocarcinoma.

The chain employs TRBV11-3 and TRBJ2-3; 8 bases match TRBD1. V shed 5 bases and J 2 bases; nucleotides not matched to a gene: 6. Looked up from germline, CDR1 is SGHNT and CDR2 is YENEEA. The CDR3 spans 15 residues. The CDR3 region is CASSPRQGNTDTQYF. CDR3 DNA: TGTGCCAGCAGCCCTAGACAGGGGAACACAGATACGCAGTATTTT.

The table lists this clone with a few counts. The chain joins TRBV27 to TRBJ1-5; 7 bases agree with TRBD1. The V gene's germline CDR1 is MNHEY and CDR2 SMNVEV (reference sequence). With 8 bases clipped from V and 9 bases from J, the junction kept 19 bases outside the gene matches. The CDR3 extends over 16 amino acids. The CDR3 is CASCRDRYLAKGPQHF. CDR3 DNA: TGTGCCAGCTGCCGGGACAGATATTTAGCTAAGGGGCCCCAGCATTTT.

The sample holds a few counts of this clone. The CDR3 loop is CASSLLLPGANVLTF. CDR3 bases: TGTGCCAGCAGCTTACTGCTTCCTGGGGCCAACGTCCTGACTTTC. The V gene is TRBV11-3, the J gene TRBJ2-6; D gene ambiguous. The germline gives CDR1 SGHNT, CDR2 YENEEA. Trimming removed 2 bases at V and 2 bases at J, with 7 bases between. The CDR3 totals 15 residues.

This clone was counted between two and nine times. This CDR3 is CASSSSSGGARRFF. Here the CDR3 DNA reads TGTGCCAGCAGCTCCTCTAGCGGGGGGGCTCGACGGTTCTTC. The V call is TRBV11-3, the J call TRBJ2-1; 12 bases match TRBD2. From germline, CDR1 is SGHNT and CDR2 YENEEA. The CDR3 spans 14 residues. J gave up 15 bases and V 4 bases, and 10 bases lay outside the gene matches.

This clone was seen a handful of times. The chain is built from TRBV19 and TRBJ1-4; no clear D gene. V was clipped by 6 bases and J by 0 bases, with 11 bases between them. Germline lookup yields CDR1 LNHDA and CDR2 SQIVND (reference sequence). CDR3 size: 15 residues. The CDR3 DNA reads as TGTGCCAGTAGCGCCCAGGCCGCAACTAATGAAAAACTGTTTTTT. As protein: CASSAQAATNEKLFF.

The V gene is TRBV10-1, the J gene TRBJ1-1, with 10 bases lining up with TRBD1. The CDR3 sequence is 15 residues long. V trimming: 5 bases; J trimming: 7 bases; junction bases outside the gene matches: 10. Germline V CDR1 and CDR2: WNHNN, SYGVQD (reference sequence). CDR3 coding DNA: TGCGCCAGCAGTTTGAACCGGGACAGGGGAATTGAAGCTTTCTTT. Translation: CASSLNRDRGIEAFF.

The V gene is TRBV19, the J gene TRBJ2-7, with 7 nucleotides matching TRBD2. Germline trimming cut 3 bases from V and 3 bases from J; bases unmatched to any gene: 8. The length of the CDR3 is 15 residues. Germline V gives CDR1 LNHDA, CDR2 SQIVND (reference sequence). CDR3 DNA: TGTGCCAGTAGTATGGGGGGGAGTTCAGGCTACGAGCAGTACTTC. It yields the protein CASSMGGSSGYEQYF. Looking up the rest from reference TRBV19 and TRBJ2-7 gives the full variable domain: DGGITQSPKYLFRKEGQNVTLSCEQNLNHDAMYWYRQDPGQGLRLIYYSQIVNDFQKGDIAEGYSVSREKKESFPLTVTSAQKNPTAFYLCASSMGGSSGYEQYFGPGTRLTVT.

This clone has more than one count but fewer than ten. The chain links TRBV6-8 to TRBJ1-1; possibly TRBD1 for D (6 bases). Germline V gives CDR1 MNHGY, CDR2 SAAAGT. V gave up 4 bases and J gave up 1 base, with 7 bases separating them. This CDR3 region has 13 residues. In DNA, the CDR3 is TGTGCCAGCAGTTTGACAGGGAACACTGAAGCTTTCTTT. It specifies CASSLTGNTEAFF.

The J gene is TRBJ2-3, the V gene TRBV9; D not resolved. The germline gives CDR1 SGDLS, CDR2 YYNGEE. Trimming cost V 0 bases and J 2 bases, with 7 bases left between them. The CDR3 sequence is 14 residues long. DNA for the CDR3: TGTGCCAGCAGCGTAGGCCAGCACACAGATACGCAGTATTTT. This gives the protein CASSVGQHTDTQYF.

The chain couples TRBV19 to TRBJ1-1; no clear D gene. Germline CDR1 reads LNHDA; CDR2 reads SQIVND (reference sequence). The CDR3 has 17 residues. V was pared by 1 base and J by 0 bases, with 15 bases between. The CDR3 loop reads CASSIGIYNSMNTEAFF. DNA for the CDR3: TGTGCCAGTAGTATAGGTATTTACAACAGCATGAACACTGAAGCTTTCTTT.

The chain recombines TRBV9 with TRBJ2-2; 8 bases map to TRBD2. V lost 0 bases and J lost 5; bases outside the gene matches: 9. CDR3 size: 17 residues. Germline V gives CDR1 SGDLS, CDR2 YYNGEE. This chain's CDR3 is CASSVDPPAGGTGELFF. For the CDR3, the DNA is TGTGCCAGCAGCGTAGACCCCCCCGCGGGGGGAACCGGGGAGCTGTTTTTT.

V is TRBV6-8 and J is TRBJ2-3; TRBD2 matches 11 bases. This CDR3 is 16 amino acids long. Germline loops: CDR1 MNHGY, CDR2 SAAAGT. After removal of 5 bases from V and 2 bases from J, the junction contained 6 bases not matched to a gene. The CDR3 sequence is CASSPSGGPHTDTQYF. CDR3 DNA: TGTGCCAGCAGTCCTAGCGGGGGGCCCCACACAGATACGCAGTATTTT.

This clone was seen only a few times. The chain combines TRBV9 with TRBJ2-6, with a tentative D call TRBD2 (6 bases). Trimming stripped 4 bases from V and 0 bases from J, with 8 bases between. CDR1 and CDR2 (germline): SGDLS, YYNGEE. This CDR3 spans 15 amino acids. The CDR3: CASSIGSSGANVLTF. In nucleotides, the CDR3 is TGTGCCAGCAGCATCGGGAGCTCTGGGGCCAACGTCCTGACTTTC.

The chain carries TRBV5-1 and TRBJ2-1, with 7 bases lining up with TRBD2. The CDR3 spans 16 residues. Germline loops: CDR1 SGHRS, CDR2 YFSETQ. V trimming: 0 bases; J trimming: 0 bases; junction bases outside the gene matches: 3. CDR3 in DNA: TGCGCCAGCAGCTTGGGTGGGAGGGCCTCCTACAATGAGCAGTTCTTC. Its translation: CASSLGGRASYNEQFF.

This clone was recorded a few times. The V call is TRBV11-3, the J call TRBJ2-7; D remains ambiguous. Trimming took 0 bases from V and 0 from J, leaving 9 bases between them. The CDR3 extends over 15 amino acids. Germline lookup yields CDR1 SGHNT and CDR2 YENEEA. CDR3 region: CASSLELGDSYEQYF. CDR3 DNA sequence: TGTGCCAGCAGCTTAGAGCTGGGCGACTCCTACGAGCAGTACTTC.

V gene TRBV18 combines with J gene TRBJ2-4; 8 bases agree with TRBD1. The CDR3 length is 15 residues. Unmatched junction bases numbered 7, after V lost 4 bases and J lost 5 bases. The germline CDR1 and CDR2 sequences are KGHSH and LQKENI. The CDR3 protein is CASSQQGGEENIQYF. For the CDR3, the DNA is TGTGCCAGCTCACAACAGGGGGGAGAGGAAAACATTCAGTACTTC.

The rearrangement links TRBV19 to TRBJ1-1; D perhaps matches TRBD1 (5 bases). Germline-derived CDR1 and CDR2 are LNHDA and SQIVND (reference sequence). The CDR3 consists of 13 residues. V was cut by 7 bases and J by 2 bases, with 11 bases left in between. The CDR3 loop reads CASTGGFNTEAFF. The CDR3 bases are TGTGCCAGTACCGGGGGGTTTAACACTGAAGCTTTCTTT. The full variable domain, completed using reference TRBV19 and TRBJ1-1, is DGGITQSPKYLFRKEGQNVTLSCEQNLNHDAMYWYRQDPGQGLRLIYYSQIVNDFQKGDIAEGYSVSREKKESFPLTVTSAQKNPTAFYLCASTGGFNTEAFFGQGTRLTVV.

The V call is TRBV9, the J call TRBJ2-1, with 8 positions matching TRBD2. This CDR3 has 19 amino acids. Trimming took 0 bases from V and 3 from J; bases not matched to a gene: 14. Germline V gives CDR1 SGDLS, CDR2 YYNGEE. CDR3 protein: CASSVGVKKVSGSYNEQFF. The CDR3 coding sequence is TGTGCCAGCAGCGTAGGTGTCAAAAAGGTGAGCGGGAGCTACAATGAGCAGTTCTTC.

This clone was seen more than once but under ten times. The chain has TRBV19 and TRBJ1-1; no clear D. CDR3 size: 14 residues. Looked up from germline, CDR1 is LNHDA and CDR2 is SQIVND (reference sequence). V gave up 7 bases and J gave up 5 bases, with 17 bases separating them. The CDR3 DNA is TGTGCCAGTAAACCCGAGCGGGTAGGAACTGAAGCTTTCTTT. Its translation is CASKPERVGTEAFF.

This clone was seen more than once but under ten times. The V and J genes are TRBV11-3 and TRBJ1-4; D perhaps matches TRBD1 (5 bases). Germline assignment: CDR1 SGHNT and CDR2 YENEEA. V gave up 4 bases and J gave up 5 bases, with 14 bases separating them. The CDR3 spans 15 residues. CDR3 nucleotides: TGTGCCAGCAGCTCTCTCTGGGGGGGAAATGAAAAACTGTTTTTT. It yields the protein CASSSLWGGNEKLFF.

This chain links TRBV29-1 with TRBJ2-5; tentative D call: TRBD2 (6 bases). The CDR3 totals 15 residues. CDR1 is SQVTM and CDR2 is ANQGSEA in the germline V gene. The V end lost 0 bases, the J end lost 1 base, and 12 bases lay between the germline ends. CDR3 residues: CSVEDLREVQETQYF. CDR3 coding DNA: TGCAGCGTTGAAGATCTTAGGGAGGTCCAAGAGACCCAGTACTTC.

V and J are TRBV29-1 and TRBJ2-7; TRBD1 matches 8 bases. This CDR3 spans 12 amino acids. The V gene end was trimmed by 2 bases and the J gene end by 6 bases; junction bases not matched to a gene: 3. CDR1 and CDR2 (germline): SQVTM, ANQGSEA. CDR3 loop: CSVEWTGSEQYF. The CDR3 nucleotides are TGCAGCGTTGAATGGACAGGGAGCGAGCAGTACTTC.

The genes are TRBV11-3 and TRBJ1-2; TRBD1 is a possible D gene (5 bases). The CDR3 is made up of 16 amino acids. Germline V gives CDR1 SGHNT, CDR2 YENEEA. V was pared by 3 bases and J by 8 bases, with 22 bases between. The CDR3 DNA follows: TGTGCCAGCAGCTTTTCAGGGCCCGGTGATGTCGGAGGCTACACCTTC. The encoded protein is CASSFSGPGDVGGYTF.

This clone was seen a few times. The chain is built from TRBV11-1 and TRBJ2-3, with D possibly being TRBD1 (5 bases). Germline V gene lookup returns CDR1 SGHAT and CDR2 FQDESV (reference sequence). CDR3 size: 15 residues. V shed 2 bases and J shed 2 bases, with 11 bases lying between them. The CDR3 bases are TGTGCCAGCAGCTTAAGAGGTGGGGCCACAGATACGCAGTATTTT. It specifies CASSLRGGATDTQYF.

The chain has TRBV19 and TRBJ1-1; D call uncertain. The V and J ends lost 1 base and 0 bases respectively, with 18 bases between them. The CDR3 runs 18 residues. CDR1 and CDR2 from the germline V gene are LNHDA and SQIVND (reference sequence). CDR3 loop: CASSIGIRPVGVNTEAFF. CDR3 nucleotide sequence: TGTGCCAGTAGTATAGGGATCAGACCGGTGGGAGTGAACACTGAAGCTTTCTTT. The full variable domain, completed using reference TRBV19 and TRBJ1-1, is DGGITQSPKYLFRKEGQNVTLSCEQNLNHDAMYWYRQDPGQGLRLIYYSQIVNDFQKGDIAEGYSVSREKKESFPLTVTSAQKNPTAFYLCASSIGIRPVGVNTEAFFGQGTRLTVV.

This rearrangement joins TRBV28 to TRBJ1-1, with TRBD1 matching 8 bases. V was clipped by 5 bases and J by 4 bases; unmatched bases: 9. Germline V CDR1 and CDR2: MDHEN, SYDVKM. The CDR3 runs 15 residues. This CDR3 is CASSPRDRFSTEAFF. The CDR3 region has the DNA TGTGCCAGCAGTCCCCGGGACAGGTTTAGCACTGAAGCTTTCTTT. Looking up the rest from reference TRBV28 and TRBJ1-1 gives the full variable domain: DVKVTQSSRYLVKRTGEKVFLECVQDMDHENMFWYRQDPGLGLRLIYFSYDVKMKEKGDIPEGYSVSREKKERFSLILESASTNQTSMYLCASSPRDRFSTEAFFGQGTRLTVV.